This TCR beta chain was identified during a study of siplizumab effects on memory and regulatory T cells. For every sample, around 9.6 x 10^4 TCR templates were assayed. Generated by immunoSEQ multiplex PCR, the TCRdb table keeps only in-frame clones and is missing some. The top ten clones hold roughly 0.17% of a sample with roughly 110,000 clones, around 95% of them seen once. Overall study findings and caveats: Of the proliferating CD4+ or CD8+ clones, roughly 80-97% lacked a naive or memory phenotype that could be assigned. The alloreactive clones that mapped to unstimulated subsets made up only a minor fraction. Siplizumab significantly reduced alloreactive sequences traceable to unstimulated CD4+ memory cells.

Comment on this clone: Its antigen remains unidentified.

V was pared by 5 bases and J by 7 bases, with 10 bases of the junction left unmatched. Germline V lookup: CDR1 SSHAT, CDR2 FNYEAQ (reference sequence). This CDR3 is 15 amino acids long. The source material was non-Treg CD4+ T cells sorted from blood. The V call is TRBV7-7, the J call TRBJ2-1; 8 nucleotides agree with TRBD2. The clonotype comes from a human donor in good health. CDR3 sequence (DNA): TGTGCCAGCAGCCCGATAGCGGGAAGCATTAATGAGCAGTTCTTC. As protein: CASSPIAGSINEQFF.